This TCR beta chain was captured by sequencing in a study of cytomegalovirus exposure and HLA in healthy donors. Points from the study as a whole: TCR beta V segments were, for the most part, productive about 87% or about 30% of the time in an earlier analysis. It was assumed in the presence/absence analyses that sequencing depth was roughly uniform across donors. In a later analysis, HLA-associated TCR beta chains were more clonally expanded than equally common others.

For this clone: Its antigen remains unidentified. The same CDR3 can be traced to other DNA sequences in this sample.

This CDR3 region has 14 residues. V lost 3 bases, J lost 3 bases, and 4 bases stayed unmatched. Germline lookup yields CDR1 KGHSH and CDR2 LQKENI. 13 Jbeta primers and 60 Vbeta primers were used for the PCR. TCRdb keeps only in-frame clones here, not all; method: immunoSEQ multiplex PCR. Of approximately 150,000 clones listed, approximately 91% are singletons. The sequenced sample consisted of PBMCs. J is TRBJ2-7 and V is TRBV18, with 8 bases that match TRBD1. This clonotype was obtained from a woman aged 40 to 50 in good health and CMV-seronegative. Written as DNA, the CDR3 is TGTGCCAGCTCACCCGGGACAGGACTCTACGAGCAGTACTTC. Translation: CASSPGTGLYEQYF.